Following are 31 T cell receptor beta chains from one sample sequenced in a study of neurological immune-mediated disorders. TCRdb recomputed calls from the 5' RACE reads with MiXCR, one row per CDR3 protein. The sample records around 14,000 distinct CDR3 sequences, roughly 6.9% being singletons. Sequenced input: CD8+ T cells from blood. The receptors derive from a middle-aged woman in good health.

This clonotype was recorded at least ten times. The chain couples TRBV7-9 to TRBJ2-3; 7 bases are shared with TRBD2. Germline loops: CDR1 SEHNR, CDR2 FQNEAQ (reference sequence). This CDR3 region has 13 residues. Trimming cost V 2 bases and J 6 bases; bases outside gene matches: 2. The CDR3 loop is CASSLTAGDTQYF. CDR3 DNA sequence: TGTGCCAGCAGCTTAACAGCGGGGGATACGCAGTATTTT.

The table lists this clonotype with many counts. The rearrangement joins TRBV27 to TRBJ2-1; possibly TRBD1 for D (6 bases). Germline lookup yields CDR1 MNHEY and CDR2 SMNVEV (reference sequence). The V end was cut by 6 bases, the J end by 0 bases, with 9 bases between. This CDR3 region has 14 residues. The CDR3 DNA reads as TGTGCCAGCAGAGGACAGAGCTCCTACAATGAGCAGTTCTTC. It specifies CASRGQSSYNEQFF.

In this sample, this clonotype turned up many times. J is TRBJ2-5 and V is TRBV14, with TRBD1 matching over 8 bases. The CDR3 runs to 14 residues. V trimming: 1 base; J trimming: 5 bases; junction bases outside the gene matches: 3. The V gene's germline CDR1 is SGHDN and CDR2 FVKESK. CDR3 coding DNA: TGTGCCAGCAGCCAAGCAGGGGGCTGGGAGACCCAGTACTTC. It translates to CASSQAGGWETQYF.

This clonotype was detected many times. The chain uses TRBV7-2 and TRBJ1-6; perhaps TRBD1 as D (5 bases). The CDR3 sequence is 15 residues long. Per the germline V gene, CDR1 is SGHTA and CDR2 is FQGNSA. With 0 bases removed from V and 7 bases from J, the gap between germline ends came to 10 bases. As DNA, the CDR3 is TGTGCCAGCAGCTTAGCAACAGGACCGAATTCACCCCTCCACTTT. Translation gives CASSLATGPNSPLHF.

Many counts were recorded for this clonotype. V gene TRBV20-1 combines with J gene TRBJ2-2; D not certain. This CDR3 spans 12 amino acids. V gave up 6 bases and J gave up 3 bases, with 8 bases separating them. Germline assignment: CDR1 DFQATT and CDR2 SNEGSKA (reference sequence). As DNA, the CDR3 is TGCAGTGCCCCCGCCGACACCGGGGAGCTGTTTTTT. It is translated as CSAPADTGELFF.

Ten or more counts support this clonotype. This sequence joins TRBV11-2 and TRBJ2-7; 10 bases align to TRBD1. The CDR3 is 15 residues long. V shed 4 bases and J 3 bases; nucleotides not matched to a gene: 6. The germline V gene has CDR1 SGHAT and CDR2 FQNNGV. DNA of the CDR3: TGTGCCAGCAGCTCCCCCGGGACAGGGGACTACGAGCAGTACTTC. This encodes CASSSPGTGDYEQYF.

This clonotype has only a few counts. V usage is TRBV27 and J usage is TRBJ2-1; possible D gene TRBD1, 5 bases. This CDR3 has 15 residues. Trimming removed 5 bases from V and 10 bases from J, with 21 bases in between. Germline V lookup: CDR1 MNHEY, CDR2 SMNVEV (reference sequence). CDR3 DNA: TGTGCCAGCAGTGAGGTAGCAGGGTCACCCGGGGAGCAGTTCTTC. It yields the protein CASSEVAGSPGEQFF.

This clonotype was recorded at least ten times. The J gene is TRBJ1-3, the V gene TRBV11-2; D unresolved. There are 11 residues in the CDR3. Trimming cost V 8 bases and J 1 base, with 3 bases left between them. Germline V CDR1 and CDR2: SGHAT, FQNNGV. CDR3 protein: CASGSGNTIYF. DNA of the CDR3: TGTGCCAGCGGGTCTGGAAACACCATATATTTT.

This clonotype appeared many times. V usage is TRBV7-8 and J usage is TRBJ2-1, with TRBD2 identical over 12 bases. There are 15 residues in the CDR3. From germline, CDR1 is SGHVS and CDR2 FQNEAQ. Unmatched junction bases numbered 6, after V lost 2 bases and J lost 10 bases. CDR3 region: CASSLIASGRGEQFF. The CDR3 DNA reads as TGTGCCAGCAGCTTAATTGCTAGCGGGAGGGGGGAGCAGTTCTTC.

This clonotype was seen repeatedly, ten times or more. The chain employs TRBV4-1 and TRBJ1-6, with a possible D match to TRBD1 (5 bases). Germline V lookup: CDR1 MGHRA, CDR2 YSYEKL. The germline V and J ends were trimmed by 0 bases and 13 bases, with 10 bases remaining between them. The length of the CDR3 is 13 residues. DNA for the CDR3: TGCGCCAGCAGCCAAGACCTCCGGGGGCCCCTCCACTTT. Encoded protein: CASSQDLRGPLHF.

This clonotype showed up many times. The chain carries TRBV12-3 or TRBV12-4 and TRBJ2-3, with D perhaps matching TRBD2 (5 bases). The CDR3 covers 15 residues. V shed 8 bases and J shed 5 bases, with 20 bases lying between them. The CDR3 region has the DNA TGTGCCAGCTCCAGCCCCGGGTCCGGGGTAGATACGCAGTATTTT. Amino acids: CASSSPGSGVDTQYF.

The sample holds many counts of this clonotype. This chain connects TRBV12-3 or TRBV12-4 to TRBJ2-7, with 9 bases fitting TRBD2. This CDR3 has 20 amino acids. V lost 6 bases, J lost 2 bases, and 23 bases stayed unmatched. The CDR3 loop reads CASSPIPRTSEFLWPYEQYF. As DNA, the CDR3 is TGTGCCAGCAGCCCAATCCCACGGACTAGCGAGTTTTTATGGCCCTACGAGCAGTACTTC.

This clonotype was counted many times. The V gene is TRBV14, the J gene TRBJ2-1, with 7 bases lining up with TRBD2. The junction had 11 bases not matched to a gene; V was cut back by 1 base and J by 2 bases. Germline CDR1 SGHDN, CDR2 FVKESK. The CDR3 is 18 amino acids. CDR3 bases: TGTGCCAGCAGCCAAGCGACCCATGCTAGCGGCCCCTACAATGAGCAGTTCTTC. It codes for CASSQATHASGPYNEQFF.

This clonotype was recorded at least ten times. V gene TRBV6-5 combines with J gene TRBJ2-1; no clear D. Germline CDR1 reads MNHEY; CDR2 reads SVGAGI. The V and J ends lost 1 base and 11 bases respectively, with 6 bases between them. CDR3 length: 11 amino acids. In DNA form, the CDR3 reads TGTGCCAGCAGTTACTTGGGGAAGCAGTTCTTC. Translation gives CASSYLGKQFF.

This clonotype was seen many times. The CDR3, as DNA: TGCGCCAGCAGCCAGGAGACAGCAGCCTACGAGCAGTACTTC. Translating gives CASSQETAAYEQYF. This chain connects TRBV4-1 to TRBJ2-7; a weak D match, TRBD1 (5 bases). Per germline, CDR1 MGHRA and CDR2 YSYEKL. Trimming cost V 3 bases and J 2 bases, with 11 bases left between them. This CDR3 spans 14 amino acids.

Ten or more counts support this clonotype. This rearrangement joins TRBV20-1 to TRBJ1-1, with D uncertain. Trimming removed 0 bases at V and 1 base at J, with 12 bases between. There are 15 residues in the CDR3. Germline CDR1 is DFQATT and CDR2 is SNEGSKA (reference sequence). The CDR3 DNA reads TGCAGTGCTAGAGATCTGACCCAAGGGAACACTGAAGCTTTCTTT. Translated, it gives CSARDLTQGNTEAFF.

The rearrangement uses TRBV12-3 or TRBV12-4 and TRBJ1-5; tentative D call: TRBD1 (5 bases). The CDR3 is made up of 15 amino acids. V lost 5 bases and J lost 0, with 11 bases in between. This CDR3 reads CASSKVDSSNQPQHF. CDR3 in DNA: TGTGCCAGCAGTAAAGTCGACAGTAGCAATCAGCCCCAGCATTTT.

The table lists this clonotype with many counts. The chain carries TRBV13 and TRBJ2-5; 11 bases align to TRBD1. Germline lookup yields CDR1 PRHDT and CDR2 FYEKMQ (reference sequence). This CDR3 comprises 16 residues. Germline trimming cut 5 bases from V and 1 base from J; bases unmatched to any gene: 6. The CDR3 loop is CASSQAGQGVQETQYF. Here the CDR3 DNA reads TGTGCCAGCAGCCAAGCGGGACAGGGGGTCCAAGAGACCCAGTACTTC.

The count of this clonotype is one. CDR3 amino acids: CASTRGRTEAFF. The DNA of the CDR3 is TGTGCCAGCACGAGGGGGAGAACTGAAGCTTTCTTT. V usage is TRBV2 and J usage is TRBJ1-1; D might be TRBD1 (6 bases). The germline V gene has CDR1 SNHLY and CDR2 FYNNEI. This CDR3 spans 12 amino acids. Trimming removed 7 bases at V and 5 bases at J, with 11 bases between.

This clonotype was recorded many times. The chain joins TRBV15 to TRBJ1-2; TRBD1 might be the D (6 bases). The V gene lost 1 base and the J gene lost 4 bases, with 10 bases spanning the gap. The CDR3 consists of 14 residues. From germline, CDR1 is LNHNV and CDR2 YYDKDF (reference sequence). CDR3 sequence (DNA): TGTGCCACCAGCAGAGTTGGGGGGGCCTATGGCTACACCTTC. Its protein is CATSRVGGAYGYTF.

The gene calls are TRBV4-1 and TRBJ2-1; D uncertain. Germline CDR1 MGHRA, CDR2 YSYEKL. V was pared by 3 bases and J by 9 bases, with 3 bases between. There are 10 residues in the CDR3. In DNA form, the CDR3 reads TGCGCCAGCAGCCATGGTGAGCAGTTCTTC. Amino acid sequence: CASSHGEQFF.

At least ten counts were recorded for this clonotype. The V and J genes are TRBV20-1 and TRBJ2-1; the D gene is possibly TRBD1 (6 bases). Trimming removed 4 bases at V and 6 bases at J, with 10 bases between. CDR3 length equals 12 residues. CDR1 and CDR2 from the germline V gene are DFQATT and SNEGSKA (reference sequence). The DNA for the CDR3 is TGCAGTGCTACCATCAGGGGCAATGAGCAGTTCTTC. This gives the protein CSATIRGNEQFF.

This clonotype has at least ten counts. The chain employs TRBV21-1 and TRBJ2-7; the DNA was not used to check the table's D call, TRBD2. TRBV21-1 is an annotated pseudogene. The CDR3 has 16 residues. DNA for the CDR3: TGTGCCAGCAGCAAAGGAGGTGGAGGGACGGAGCACGAGCAGTACTTC. Translating gives CASSKGGGGTEHEQYF.

The sample holds many counts of this clonotype. The rearrangement uses TRBV27 and TRBJ2-1; D is uncertain. Germline CDR1 and CDR2: MNHEY and SMNVEV (reference sequence). V was cut by 0 bases and J by 5 bases, with 14 bases left in between. CDR3 size: 16 residues. The CDR3 is CASSLSTQGVHNEQFF. The CDR3 DNA reads TGTGCCAGCAGTTTATCGACCCAAGGAGTCCACAATGAGCAGTTCTTC.

In this sample, this clonotype turned up many times. The chain is built from TRBV7-9 and TRBJ2-5, with TRBD2 identical over 10 bases. This CDR3 comprises 17 residues. Germline V CDR1 and CDR2: SEHNR, FQNEAQ (reference sequence). V lost 0 bases, J lost 2 bases, and 6 bases stayed unmatched. The CDR3 region has the DNA TGTGCCAGCAGCTTAGCGCCGGGACTAGCGAAACAAGAGACCCAGTACTTC. Translating gives CASSLAPGLAKQETQYF.

This clonotype was observed a handful of times. The genes are TRBV5-6 and TRBJ1-6; D gene unclear. Looked up from germline, CDR1 is SGHDT and CDR2 is YYEEEE. CDR3 length: 12 amino acids. Trimming removed 4 bases from V and 7 bases from J, with 6 bases in between. In DNA, the CDR3 is TGTGCCAGCAGCGAGGGAAATTCACCCCTCCACTTT. Translation gives CASSEGNSPLHF.

Ten or more counts support this clonotype. This sequence joins TRBV15 and TRBJ2-1; TRBD2 matches 9 bases. V was pared by 0 bases and J by 7 bases, with 4 bases of the junction left unmatched. The length of the CDR3 is 15 residues. Germline V gene lookup returns CDR1 LNHNV and CDR2 YYDKDF (reference sequence). CDR3 region: CATSRDAGGPNEQFF. CDR3 coding DNA: TGTGCCACCAGCAGAGATGCGGGAGGGCCAAATGAGCAGTTCTTC.

This clonotype was observed many times. The rearrangement joins TRBV12-3 or TRBV12-4 to TRBJ1-3; D unclear. With 6 bases removed from V and 1 base from J, the gap between germline ends came to 7 bases. CDR3 length: 13 amino acids. In nucleotides, the CDR3 is TGTGCCAGCAGAACGGGATCTGGAAACACCATATATTTT. This encodes CASRTGSGNTIYF.

This chain links TRBV13 with TRBJ1-2; 8 bases agree with TRBD1. J lost 7 bases, V lost 5 bases, and 15 bases had no gene match. Germline loops: CDR1 PRHDT, CDR2 FYEKMQ (reference sequence). CDR3 length: 16 residues. CDR3 bases: TGTGCCAGCAGCCTCCTAGTCGGACAGGGATCGGGTGGCTACACCTTC. Translated: CASSLLVGQGSGGYTF.

Many counts were recorded for this clonotype. The rearrangement joins TRBV7-6 to TRBJ2-3; D may be TRBD1 or TRBD2 (6 bases each). CDR1 is SGHVS, CDR2 FNYEAQ, per germline. The CDR3 is made up of 15 amino acids. V was clipped by 4 bases and J by 3 bases, with 14 bases between them. DNA for the CDR3: TGTGCCAGCAGCTACGGGAAGGGGGGTACAGATACGCAGTATTTT. This gives the protein CASSYGKGGTDTQYF.

Many counts were recorded for this clonotype. The chain recombines TRBV6-4 with TRBJ2-3; maybe TRBD2 (5 bases). The CDR3 is 16 residues long. The germline V and J ends were trimmed by 0 bases and 2 bases, with 12 bases remaining between them. CDR1 and CDR2 from the germline V gene are MRHNA and SNTAGT. CDR3 in DNA: TGTGCCAGCAGTGACTCGGCGGAGAGGGACACAGATACGCAGTATTTT. This sequence encodes CASSDSAERDTDTQYF.